Included here is one TCR beta chain sequence, with context. This clonotype was found once. No cognate antigen has been identified for it. No per-base quality is available; no much larger clone lies one base away. The method was 5' RACE. For sequencing, an Illumina HiSeq 2500 was employed. A second PCR of roughly 6 to 11 cycles was run with a J-beta primer mix and a sample-barcoded 5' primer. A unique molecular identifier was introduced onto each TCR beta cDNA molecule by a template-switch 5' adaptor carrying 12 random nucleotides. Each sample yielded at least 2.5 million CDR3-containing paired-end reads. The Mint cDNA synthesis kit, primed by a TRBC-specific oligonucleotide, was used to synthesize first-strand cDNA from all RNA. After uracil-DNA glycosylase treatment, a first 18-cycle PCR used universal primers M1SS and BC2_uni_R on all cDNA. For the original study's pipeline: Each sample was normalized by randomly selecting 1 million high-quality reads, each carrying a distinct molecular identifier. Instead of being binned into consensus sequences, reads with shared molecular identifiers were discarded. MiTCR, with a Q25 quality threshold and the strictest error-elimination algorithm, was used for CDR3 identification, clonotype clustering and error correction. A nonparametric unseen species model using Euler transformation provided a lower-bound estimate of total TCR beta diversity. TCRdb applied fastp at Q25 and MiXCR to the public reads, then kept only in-frame beta chains. Rows merge per CDR3 protein into single entries with the most common DNA and genes. The V and J calls, along with clone size, are taken from TCRdb and not from the paper's own processing. The sample data list 950,000 to 1,200,000 distinct CDR3 sequences, and about two fifths of these were observed just once. Over 10% of the sample goes to the ten largest clones.

The sample is drawn from a study of blood T cells in healthy people across ages (dated by TCRdb to between 2015 and 2016). Notes on the research overall: Template switching captured roughly one uniquely barcoded TCR beta cDNA molecule per two T cells in model experiments. Donors of different ages were randomly distributed across sequencing lanes to avoid experimental bias. Four age groups were formed from the donors: young (average 16 years), middle-aged (approximately 39), aged (approximately 60) and long-lived (more than 75). The study measured age-related changes in TCR beta repertoire diversity using deep sequencing normalized with unique cDNA molecular identifiers. Two additional independent replicas of 1 million unique cDNA reads from the same blood draw were analyzed for two donors (one aged 18 to 30 and one aged 80 or older).

Here is what the overall study found, with its caveats: Because donor CMV infection status was unknown, age-related changes in expanded clonotypes were potentially confounded. Estimates of total diversity based on one million sequenced T cells were considered lower bounds and underestimates. The percentage of naive T cells measured by flow cytometry correlated strongly with observed TCR beta diversity. Since profiling was done on bulk unsorted PBMCs, naive and antigen-experienced compartments could not be conclusively compared. The long-lived group showed more naive CD4+ T cells, fewer expanded clones and increased TCR diversity than the aged group, suggesting age selection. As age increased, observed TCR beta diversity per million T cells dropped in a roughly linear way, and a significant reduction was already evident by age about 40.

Donors were about 36 systemically healthy Caucasian individuals from Russia aged roughly 6 to 95 years. Each donor gave ten milliliters of peripheral blood, collected into EDTA-treated Vacutainer tubes. Ficoll-Paque density-gradient centrifugation was used to isolate PBMCs, with at least 6.5 million per sample. Total RNA was extracted from PBMCs with Trizol reagent, with at least 6 micrograms obtained per sample. For every donor, flow cytometry on a PBMC aliquot measured the percentage of naive CD45RAhigh/CD27high T cells. Including cysteine and phenylalanine, the CDR3 has 13 amino acids. Only the CDR3 part of the read is kept: 39 bases, read in frame from the first base. Between the V and J ends, shortened by 2 bases and 7 bases respectively, the junction contains 11 bases. CDR1 SGHTA and CDR2 FQGTGA were looked up in the germline V gene.

The sequence derives from a man between 18 and 35 years old in good health. The rearranged segments are TRBV7-3 and TRBJ1-2, with TRBD1 tentatively as D gene (5 bases match). Sequences were obtained from blood. Here is the DNA: TGTGCCAGCAGCTTAGAGGCGGGGGGTGGCTACACCTTC. This translates into CASSLEAGGGYTF.